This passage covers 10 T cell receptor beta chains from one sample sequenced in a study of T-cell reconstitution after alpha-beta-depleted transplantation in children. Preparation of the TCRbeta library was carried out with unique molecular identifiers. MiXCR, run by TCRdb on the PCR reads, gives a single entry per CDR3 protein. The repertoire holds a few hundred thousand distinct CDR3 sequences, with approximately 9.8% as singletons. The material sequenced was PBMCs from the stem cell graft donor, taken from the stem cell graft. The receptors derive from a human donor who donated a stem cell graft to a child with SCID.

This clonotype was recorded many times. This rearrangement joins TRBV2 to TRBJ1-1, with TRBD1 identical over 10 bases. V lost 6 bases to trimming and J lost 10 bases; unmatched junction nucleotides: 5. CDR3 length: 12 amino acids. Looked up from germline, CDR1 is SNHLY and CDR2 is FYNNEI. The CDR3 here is CASRSDRGRAFF. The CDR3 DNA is TGTGCCAGCAGGTCCGACAGGGGGCGAGCTTTCTTT.

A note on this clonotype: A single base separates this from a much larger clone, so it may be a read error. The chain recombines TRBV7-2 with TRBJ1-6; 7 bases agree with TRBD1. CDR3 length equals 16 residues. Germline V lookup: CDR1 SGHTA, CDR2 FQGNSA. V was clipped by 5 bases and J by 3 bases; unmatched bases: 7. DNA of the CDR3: TGTGCCAGCAGCCAGTACAGGACAGGCTATAATTCACCCCTCCACTTT. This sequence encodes CASSQYRTGYNSPLHF.

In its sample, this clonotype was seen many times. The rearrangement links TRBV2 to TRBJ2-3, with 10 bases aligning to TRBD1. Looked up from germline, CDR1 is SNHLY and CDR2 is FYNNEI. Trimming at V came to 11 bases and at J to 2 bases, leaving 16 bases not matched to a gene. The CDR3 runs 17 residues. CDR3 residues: CAAARDRGLPPTDTQYF. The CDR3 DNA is TGTGCCGCAGCACGAGACAGGGGGCTACCCCCCACAGATACGCAGTATTTT.

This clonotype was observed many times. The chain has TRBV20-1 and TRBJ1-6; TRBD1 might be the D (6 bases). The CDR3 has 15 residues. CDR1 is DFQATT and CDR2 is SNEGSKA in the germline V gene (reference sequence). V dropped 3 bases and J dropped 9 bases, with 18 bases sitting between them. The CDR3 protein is CSARPGGRRFSPLHF. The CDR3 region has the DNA TGCAGTGCTAGGCCCGGGGGCCGCCGTTTTTCACCCCTCCACTTT.

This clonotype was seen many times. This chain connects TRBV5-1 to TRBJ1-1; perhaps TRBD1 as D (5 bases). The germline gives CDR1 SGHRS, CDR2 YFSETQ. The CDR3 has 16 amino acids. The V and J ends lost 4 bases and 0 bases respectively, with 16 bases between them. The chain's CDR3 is CASSMSPGEMNTEAFF. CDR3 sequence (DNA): TGCGCCAGCAGCATGTCCCCGGGGGAGATGAACACTGAAGCTTTCTTT.

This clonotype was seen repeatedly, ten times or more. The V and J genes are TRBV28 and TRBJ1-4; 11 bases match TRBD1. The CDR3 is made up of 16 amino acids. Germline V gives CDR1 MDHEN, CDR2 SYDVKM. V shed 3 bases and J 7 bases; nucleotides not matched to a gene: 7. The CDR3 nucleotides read TGTGCCAGCAGTTTGCCGGCGGGACAGGGGGGTGAAAAACTGTTTTTT. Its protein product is CASSLPAGQGGEKLFF.

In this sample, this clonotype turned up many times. The CDR3 region is CASSRGGGDGYTF. CDR3 nucleotide sequence: TGTGCCAGCAGTCGGGGCGGGGGGGATGGCTACACCTTC. V gene TRBV6-5 combines with J gene TRBJ1-2; a weak D match, TRBD1 (5 bases). The CDR3 runs to 13 residues. V dropped 5 bases and J dropped 6 bases, with 13 bases sitting between them. Germline V gene lookup returns CDR1 MNHEY and CDR2 SVGAGI.

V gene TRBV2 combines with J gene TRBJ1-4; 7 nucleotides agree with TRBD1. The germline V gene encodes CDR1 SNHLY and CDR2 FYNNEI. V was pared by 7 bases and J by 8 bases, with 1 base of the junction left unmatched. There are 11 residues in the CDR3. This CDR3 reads CASTQGEKLFF. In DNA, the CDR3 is TGTGCCAGCACACAGGGGGAAAAACTGTTTTTT.

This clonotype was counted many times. The CDR3 region is CSARSQVYTGELFF. As DNA, the CDR3 is TGCAGTGCTAGATCCCAGGTGTACACCGGGGAGCTGTTTTTT. V usage is TRBV20-1 and J usage is TRBJ2-2; no reliable D call. Germline assignment: CDR1 DFQATT and CDR2 SNEGSKA (reference sequence). This CDR3 is 14 amino acids long. The germline V and J ends were trimmed by 2 bases and 3 bases, with 10 bases remaining between them.

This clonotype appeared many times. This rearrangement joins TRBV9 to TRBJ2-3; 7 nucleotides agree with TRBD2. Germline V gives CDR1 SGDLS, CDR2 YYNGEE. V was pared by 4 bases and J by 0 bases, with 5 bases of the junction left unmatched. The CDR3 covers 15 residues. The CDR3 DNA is TGTGCCAGCAGCCTCTGGGGGGGAAGCACAGATACGCAGTATTTT. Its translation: CASSLWGGSTDTQYF.